This record covers a single TCR beta chain. As yet, its antigen is unknown. The sample comes from a study of T cell responses to AZD1222 COVID-19 vaccine. CDR1 SGHTS and CDR2 YDEGEE come from the germline V gene. CDR3 length: 14 residues. V lost 6 bases, J lost 3 bases, and 7 bases stayed unmatched. Study conclusions and caveats: Repertoires were obtained only post-peak T cell response.

Assay: immunoSEQ multiplex PCR; the TCRdb copy retains only in-frame clones and omits some. The sample consists of some 88,000 clones, about 90% of them appearing once. The chain joins TRBV5-8 to TRBJ2-3, with TRBD2 identical over 7 bases. This receptor was identified in an adult in good health. The sample consisted of peripheral blood, taken on day 0 of AZD1222 vaccination. The CDR3 bases are TGTGCCAGCACCGCGGGAGTTAGGACAGATACGCAGTATTTT. It yields the protein CASTAGVRTDTQYF.